These 31 T cell receptor beta chains share one sample of origin, sequenced in a study of shared clonotypes between healthy human individuals. Here immunoSEQ multiplex PCR was the method, and the copy in TCRdb shows in-frame clones only, minus some. Of 1.5 million to 2.5 million clones in the sample, about 95% were seen once. Naivety among CD8 cells was defined by CD45RO negativity and positive CCR7 selection, thereby excluding terminally differentiated effector memory CD45RA+ cells. The material sequenced was naive CD8+ T cells sorted from blood. The receptors were sampled from a man younger than 35 in good health.

This clone was recorded once. The V and J genes are TRBV27 and TRBJ2-1, with 8 bases lining up with TRBD1. Germline loops: CDR1 MNHEY, CDR2 SMNVEV (reference sequence). The V gene end was trimmed by 2 bases and the J gene end by 2 bases; junction bases not matched to a gene: 5. The CDR3 has 16 residues. CDR3 DNA: TGTGCCAGCAGTTTACCCGGACAGGGAGCCTACAATGAGCAGTTCTTC. It specifies CASSLPGQGAYNEQFF.

This chain joins TRBV7-9 and TRBJ2-3; 11 bases map to TRBD2. After removal of 1 base from V and 4 bases from J, the junction contained 1 base not matched to a gene. Germline V gene lookup returns CDR1 SEHNR and CDR2 FQNEAQ (reference sequence). This CDR3 is 15 amino acids long. The CDR3 DNA sequence: TGTGCCAGCAGCTTAGTGACTAGCGGGGCAGATACGCAGTATTTT. It codes for CASSLVTSGADTQYF.

Turning to this clone: The sample has other DNA sequences that encode this CDR3 too. The chain links TRBV9 to TRBJ2-1; 7 bases match TRBD2. The trim removed 0 bases at V and 1 base at J, leaving 1 base unmatched. Per the germline V gene, CDR1 is SGDLS and CDR2 is YYNGEE. The CDR3 totals 15 residues. The CDR3 loop is CASSVVGGSYNEQFF. The CDR3 DNA sequence: TGTGCCAGCAGCGTAGTCGGGGGGTCCTACAATGAGCAGTTCTTC.

This chain joins TRBV9 and TRBJ1-4; D perhaps matches TRBD1 (5 bases). CDR1 is SGDLS, CDR2 YYNGEE, per germline. The V gene lost 3 bases and the J gene lost 5 bases, with 17 bases spanning the gap. This CDR3 has 16 amino acids. CDR3 nucleotides: TGTGCCAGCAGCGACGGGCAAACCCGGGGGAATGAAAAACTGTTTTTT. Its protein product is CASSDGQTRGNEKLFF.

This clone was counted a few times. In the same sample, other DNA sequences code for this CDR3. The chain links TRBV28 to TRBJ1-2; D gene ambiguous. Germline loops: CDR1 MDHEN, CDR2 SYDVKM. V gave up 3 bases and J gave up 2 bases, with 4 bases separating them. CDR3 size: 12 residues. In DNA form, the CDR3 reads TGTGCCAGCAGTTTGTCCAACTATGGCTACACCTTC. Protein product: CASSLSNYGYTF.

Regarding this clone: The same CDR3 also results from other DNA sequences found in this sample. The chain recombines TRBV6-5 with TRBJ2-7, with 7 bases fitting TRBD2. Trimming removed 3 bases from V and 6 bases from J; junction bases left unmatched: 5. The CDR3 has 13 amino acids. Per germline, CDR1 MNHEY and CDR2 SVGAGI. CDR3 residues: CASSYSSGGEQYF. The CDR3 DNA sequence: TGTGCCAGCAGTTATTCTTCGGGGGGCGAGCAGTACTTC.

The chain combines TRBV7-2 with TRBJ2-7; D call uncertain. The CDR3 length is 15 residues. The V gene's germline CDR1 is SGHTA and CDR2 FQGNSA. Trimming removed 5 bases at V and 2 bases at J, with 16 bases between. The CDR3 DNA reads TGTGCCAGCAGCCTGCGTCCCGCAGGTCCCTACGAGCAGTACTTC. It codes for CASSLRPAGPYEQYF.

A remark on this clone: Within the sample, other DNA sequences also encode this same CDR3. V and J are TRBV5-1 and TRBJ1-1; unclear D gene. The CDR3 loop spans 13 amino acids. Germline loops: CDR1 SGHRS, CDR2 YFSETQ. Trimming took 0 bases from V and 0 from J, leaving 3 bases between them. This CDR3 is CASSLALNTEAFF. For the CDR3, the DNA is TGCGCCAGCAGCTTGGCGCTGAACACTGAAGCTTTCTTT.

Comments on this clone: Different DNA sequences within this sample yield the same CDR3. This sequence joins TRBV4-1 and TRBJ2-5; 10 positions agree with TRBD2. CDR3 length equals 16 residues. The V gene end was trimmed by 0 bases and the J gene end by 2 bases; junction bases not matched to a gene: 3. Germline CDR1 MGHRA, CDR2 YSYEKL. CDR3 coding DNA: TGCGCCAGCAGCCAAGACCGTAGCGGGGGGCAAGAGACCCAGTACTTC. Translation gives CASSQDRSGGQETQYF.

The chain uses TRBV19 and TRBJ2-7, with TRBD1 identical over 9 bases. This CDR3 spans 17 amino acids. V gave up 4 bases and J gave up 6 bases; unmatched junction bases: 16. Germline CDR1 is LNHDA and CDR2 is SQIVND (reference sequence). CDR3 sequence reads: CASSTDFFRDRDFEQYF. The DNA for the CDR3 is TGTGCCAGTAGTACTGACTTTTTCCGGGACAGGGACTTCGAGCAGTACTTC.

This sequence joins TRBV15 and TRBJ1-2; possibly TRBD1 for D (5 bases). This CDR3 is 15 amino acids long. In germline, CDR1 is LNHNV, CDR2 YYDKDF (reference sequence). Trimming took off 4 bases at V and 2 bases at J, with 14 bases between the two ends. The CDR3 DNA sequence: TGTGCCACCAGCACAACTTTGGGACTGAACTATGGCTACACCTTC. It is translated as CATSTTLGLNYGYTF.

V and J are TRBV7-2 and TRBJ2-7, with D perhaps TRBD1 (6 bases). The CDR3 totals 14 residues. Trimming removed 1 base at V and 5 bases at J, with 12 bases between. Per the germline V gene, CDR1 is SGHTA and CDR2 is FQGNSA. The DNA for the CDR3 is TGTGCCAGCAGCTTAGTTTGGGGGCCGGACGAGCAGTACTTC. This translates into CASSLVWGPDEQYF. Together with reference TRBV7-2 and TRBJ2-7, the CDR3 gives the full variable domain: GAGVSQSPSNKVTEKGKDVELRCDPISGHTALYWYRQSLGQGLEFLIYFQGNSAPDKSGLPSDRFSAERTGGSVSTLTIQRTQQEDSAVYLCASSLVWGPDEQYFGPGTRLTVT.

The chain has TRBV5-6 and TRBJ1-4; D is unresolved. V dropped 0 bases and J dropped 8 bases, with 8 bases sitting between them. CDR3 length: 13 residues. Germline loops: CDR1 SGHDT, CDR2 YYEEEE. CDR3 region: CASSLGALEKLFF. The CDR3 DNA follows: TGTGCCAGCAGCTTGGGGGCTCTAGAAAAACTGTTTTTT.

As regards this clone: Other nucleotide sequences from this sample produce the same CDR3. V gene TRBV13 combines with J gene TRBJ2-7; D may correspond to TRBD1 or TRBD2 (5 bases each). The CDR3 is 14 residues long. Germline V lookup: CDR1 PRHDT, CDR2 FYEKMQ (reference sequence). The germline V and J ends were trimmed by 3 bases and 3 bases, with 12 bases remaining between them. The CDR3 reads CASSFRDRDYEQYF. CDR3 sequence (DNA): TGTGCCAGCAGCTTCCGGGACCGGGACTACGAGCAGTACTTC.

This chain links TRBV7-9 with TRBJ1-1, with unresolved D. With 5 bases removed from V and 3 bases from J, the gap between germline ends came to 13 bases. CDR1 is SEHNR, CDR2 FQNEAQ, per germline (reference sequence). CDR3 size: 14 residues. The CDR3 nucleotides read TGTGCCAGCAGCCCGACTTCGGGGTACACTGAAGCTTTCTTT. Translation gives CASSPTSGYTEAFF.

The J gene is TRBJ1-6, the V gene TRBV6-6; no clear D. The germline CDR1 and CDR2 sequences are MNHNY and SVGAGI (reference sequence). Trimming removed 3 bases at V and 7 bases at J, with 10 bases between. This CDR3 region has 14 residues. The CDR3 sequence: CASSYSAWNSPLHF. CDR3 nucleotides: TGTGCCAGCAGTTATTCGGCTTGGAATTCACCCCTCCACTTT.

This chain joins TRBV2 and TRBJ2-7; 10 positions agree with TRBD1. This CDR3 is 15 amino acids long. Germline V CDR1 and CDR2: SNHLY, FYNNEI. V shed 4 bases, J shed 4 bases, and the junction held 7 bases outside the gene matches. The CDR3 DNA sequence: TGTGCCAGCAGTGGAGGACAGGGGGAGGAGTACGAGCAGTACTTC. It codes for CASSGGQGEEYEQYF.

The V and J genes are TRBV6-1 and TRBJ1-5; TRBD1 matches 7 bases. The V gene's germline CDR1 is MNHNS and CDR2 SASEGT. V lost 2 bases and J lost 5; bases outside the gene matches: 6. The CDR3 length is 15 residues. The CDR3 loop is CASSELTGKHQPQHF. Here the CDR3 DNA reads TGTGCCAGCAGTGAACTGACAGGGAAACATCAGCCCCAGCATTTT.

The chain carries TRBV27 and TRBJ2-1, with 9 positions matching TRBD2. Germline CDR1 reads MNHEY; CDR2 reads SMNVEV (reference sequence). V shed 5 bases, J shed 10 bases, and the junction held 15 bases outside the gene matches. The CDR3 extends over 16 amino acids. CDR3 bases: TGTGCCAGCAGTCCCAGCGGGGGGCATAATTGGGGCGAGCAGTTCTTC. It encodes CASSPSGGHNWGEQFF.

The CDR3 is CASSPGPAGTQYF. Written as DNA, the CDR3 is TGTGCCAGCAGCCCAGGACCCGCAGGGACCCAGTACTTC. The chain combines TRBV7-9 with TRBJ2-5; D is unclear. The CDR3 covers 13 residues. Trimming removed 5 bases at V and 7 bases at J, with 14 bases between. Looked up from germline, CDR1 is SEHNR and CDR2 is FQNEAQ (reference sequence).

The chain recombines TRBV28 with TRBJ2-3, with no clear D. V was clipped by 4 bases and J by 6 bases, with 8 bases between them. This CDR3 spans 12 amino acids. Germline CDR1 MDHEN, CDR2 SYDVKM. The DNA of the CDR3 is TGTGCCAGCAGTTATGGGCGGGATACGCAGTATTTT. Amino acids: CASSYGRDTQYF.

This rearrangement joins TRBV7-9 to TRBJ2-7, with D possibly being TRBD2 (7 bases). CDR3 length: 15 residues. Trimming shortened V by 1 base and J by 4 bases, and 14 bases separated the two germline ends. CDR1 and CDR2 from the germline V gene are SEHNR and FQNEAQ (reference sequence). This CDR3 reads CASSLGGGAGYEQYF. The CDR3 DNA is TGTGCCAGCAGCTTAGGTGGGGGGGCAGGGTACGAGCAGTACTTC.

The chain combines TRBV7-9 with TRBJ1-2; TRBD1 agrees at 10 bases. Germline V CDR1 and CDR2: SEHNR, FQNEAQ (reference sequence). The CDR3 has 16 amino acids. The V segment lost 4 bases and the J segment 3 bases; nucleotides outside the gene matches: 8. The CDR3 here is CASSYDRGRPDYGYTF. The CDR3 nucleotides are TGTGCCAGCAGCTATGACAGGGGGCGGCCGGACTATGGCTACACCTTC.

A remark on this clone: The sample has other DNA sequences that encode this CDR3 too. CDR3 nucleotides: TGTGCCAGCAGTCCTCGGGACAGGGACTACGAGCAGTACTTC. The encoded protein is CASSPRDRDYEQYF. The chain employs TRBV7-9 and TRBJ2-7; 9 bases align to TRBD1. J gave up 3 bases and V 6 bases, and 6 bases lay outside the gene matches. Germline CDR1 and CDR2: SEHNR and FQNEAQ (reference sequence). The CDR3 is 14 amino acids.

The rearrangement uses TRBV30 and TRBJ2-5, with D unclear. The DNA end is a closer match to TRBJ2-7, so the J assignment may be wrong. This CDR3 has 11 residues. The V gene's germline CDR1 is GTSNPN and CDR2 SVGIG (reference sequence). The CDR3 DNA reads TGTGGGATAGGAGATACCTACGAGCAGTACTTC. Its protein is CGIGDTYEQYF.

This clone has a single count. The genes are TRBV11-1 and TRBJ2-5; D remains unclear. CDR1 and CDR2 from the germline V gene are SGHAT and FQDESV (reference sequence). V shed 2 bases and J shed 3 bases, with 13 bases lying between them. The CDR3 has 15 amino acids. This CDR3 is CASSLWSGQKETQYF. The CDR3 DNA reads as TGTGCCAGCAGCTTATGGTCCGGCCAGAAAGAGACCCAGTACTTC.

The chain links TRBV7-2 to TRBJ2-5; TRBD2 matches 11 bases. Germline CDR1 reads SGHTA; CDR2 reads FQGNSA. The CDR3 covers 16 residues. The V segment lost 5 bases and the J segment 3 bases; nucleotides outside the gene matches: 8. The chain's CDR3 is CASSMLGLAEKETQYF. CDR3 nucleotide sequence: TGTGCCAGCAGCATGCTGGGACTAGCGGAGAAAGAGACCCAGTACTTC. Variable domain in full (rest from reference TRBV7-2 and TRBJ2-5): GAGVSQSPSNKVTEKGKDVELRCDPISGHTALYWYRQSLGQGLEFLIYFQGNSAPDKSGLPSDRFSAERTGGSVSTLTIQRTQQEDSAVYLCASSMLGLAEKETQYFGPGTRLLVL.

In nucleotides, the CDR3 is TGTGCCAGCAGTGAAGACCGCACAGATACGCAGTATTTT. Its protein product is CASSEDRTDTQYF. This chain links TRBV6-1 with TRBJ2-3; D is ambiguous. V gave up 1 base and J gave up 1 base, with 3 bases separating them. Germline CDR1 is MNHNS and CDR2 is SASEGT. The CDR3 loop spans 13 amino acids.

This clone was seen once. The chain joins TRBV5-6 to TRBJ2-7; 11 nucleotides align to TRBD1. Germline-derived CDR1 and CDR2 are SGHDT and YYEEEE. The CDR3 sequence is 15 residues long. The ends lost 0 bases at V and 2 bases at J; junction bases unmatched: 1. The CDR3 bases are TGTGCCAGCAGCTTGGAGGGACAGGGGGCCTACGAGCAGTACTTC. Protein: CASSLEGQGAYEQYF.

The chain employs TRBV4-1 and TRBJ2-5; TRBD1 matches 7 bases. Germline values: CDR1 MGHRA, CDR2 YSYEKL. The CDR3 runs to 16 residues. J was trimmed by 2 bases and V by 0 bases; bases with no gene match: 6. The CDR3 DNA reads TGCGCCAGCAGCCAAGACCCCGGGACAGAACAAGAGACCCAGTACTTC. Its translation is CASSQDPGTEQETQYF.

The chain is built from TRBV6-5 and TRBJ1-4, with a weak D call TRBD1 (6 bases). CDR3 length equals 12 residues. V was trimmed by 6 bases and J by 7 bases, leaving 9 bases between them. CDR1 and CDR2 (germline): MNHEY, SVGAGI. CDR3 sequence: CASRTGSEKLFF. CDR3 DNA sequence: TGTGCCAGCAGGACAGGAAGTGAAAAACTGTTTTTT.